The 10 T cell receptor beta chains below all came from one sample that was sequenced in a study of CD8+ T cells in alopecia areata. Specified treatment: oral pan-JAK inhibitor, 5-10 mg twice daily. Extracted RNA was reverse transcribed into cDNA, the sequencing template. Assay used: immunoSEQ multiplex PCR; TCRdb lists only in-frame clones, some missing. Altogether 190,000 or so clones are present, roughly 50% being singletons, with the ten largest covering approximately 5.1%. The sequences come from CD4+ T cells sorted from blood, collected at week 24, from a patient treated with tofacitinib. The receptors shown here come from a human donor with alopecia areata.

This rearrangement joins TRBV11-2 to TRBJ2-4; 10 bases fit TRBD1. The CDR3 is made up of 16 amino acids. V dropped 5 bases and J dropped 5; count of bases not matched to a gene: 9. CDR1 is SGHAT, CDR2 FQNNGV, per germline. CDR3 in DNA: TGTGCCAGCAGCGCCCGCGGGACAGGGGACCAAAACATTCAGTACTTC. Translated, it gives CASSARGTGDQNIQYF.

The table lists this clone with a few counts. The V and J genes are TRBV5-4 and TRBJ2-1; D call uncertain. Trimming left V 0 bases short and J 8 bases short, with 15 bases between. Germline CDR1 and CDR2: SGHNT and YYREEE (reference sequence). The CDR3 sequence is 15 residues long. CDR3 in amino acids: CASSLVASLSHEQFF. The DNA for the CDR3 is TGTGCCAGCAGCTTGGTGGCTAGTCTAAGCCATGAGCAGTTCTTC.

The V and J genes are TRBV29-1 and TRBJ1-2; TRBD1 is a possible D gene (6 bases). The length of the CDR3 is 14 residues. The V gene lost 1 base and the J gene lost 2 bases, with 11 bases spanning the gap. The V gene's germline CDR1 is SQVTM and CDR2 ANQGSEA. The CDR3 sequence is CSVEAGGDNYGYTF. DNA for the CDR3: TGCAGCGTTGAAGCTGGGGGCGACAACTATGGCTACACCTTC.

The rearrangement links TRBV6-5 to TRBJ2-5; 9 bases are a match to TRBD1. This CDR3 is built from 15 residues. From germline, CDR1 is MNHEY and CDR2 SVGAGI. V was pared by 6 bases and J by 2 bases, with 7 bases of the junction left unmatched. CDR3 coding DNA: TGTGCCAGCAGCTACGGGGGGACAGGGCAAGAGACCCAGTACTTC. It codes for CASSYGGTGQETQYF.

The chain joins TRBV5-1 to TRBJ1-5, with D possibly being TRBD1 (5 bases). Trimming stripped 1 base from V and 8 bases from J, with 13 bases between. Germline V gives CDR1 SGHRS, CDR2 YFSETQ. The CDR3 has 14 amino acids. The chain's CDR3 is CASSLNFGGEPQHF. The CDR3 nucleotides read TGCGCCAGCAGCTTGAATTTTGGGGGGGAGCCCCAGCATTTT.

This clone was seen only a few times. The chain has TRBV7-2 and TRBJ1-1; D uncertain. The V gene's germline CDR1 is SGHTA and CDR2 FQGNSA. V lost 2 bases to trimming and J lost 6 bases, with 19 bases between them. The CDR3 has 16 amino acids. CDR3 sequence: CASSLNPQRTSSEAFF. The CDR3 DNA sequence: TGTGCCAGCAGCTTAAATCCCCAAAGGACTTCCTCTGAAGCTTTCTTT.

This clone has only a few counts. The chain employs TRBV29-1 and TRBJ1-1, with D perhaps matching TRBD1 (5 bases). The germline V and J ends were trimmed by 2 bases and 2 bases, with 9 bases remaining between them. Germline V gene sequence: CDR1 SQVTM, CDR2 ANQGSEA. CDR3 length equals 13 residues. CDR3 amino acids: CSVETTVNTEAFF. CDR3 DNA: TGCAGCGTTGAAACGACAGTCAACACTGAAGCTTTCTTT.

This clone was counted between two and nine times. This rearrangement joins TRBV2 to TRBJ1-1; TRBD1 might be the D (6 bases). The CDR3 totals 15 residues. V dropped 6 bases and J dropped 3 bases, with 17 bases sitting between them. The V gene's germline CDR1 is SNHLY and CDR2 FYNNEI. CDR3 sequence: CASRRGAKEDTEAFF. The CDR3 bases are TGTGCCAGCAGACGGGGGGCGAAAGAGGACACTGAAGCTTTCTTT.

CDR3 coding DNA: TGTGCCAGCAGCTCTTTAGGGGGCCCCGGGGAGCTGTTTTTT. Amino acid sequence: CASSSLGGPGELFF. V gene TRBV9 combines with J gene TRBJ2-2; TRBD1 agrees at 7 bases. The trim removed 4 bases at V and 6 bases at J, leaving 6 bases unmatched. The CDR3 covers 14 residues. In germline, CDR1 is SGDLS, CDR2 YYNGEE. Full variable domain (rest looked up from reference TRBV9 and TRBJ2-2): DSGVTQTPKHLITATGQRVTLRCSPRSGDLSVYWYQQSLDQGLQFLIQYYNGEERAKGNILERFSAQQFPDLHSELNLSSLELGDSALYFCASSSLGGPGELFFGEGSRLTVL.

V is TRBV25-1 and J is TRBJ1-4; 7 bases align to TRBD1. Trimming took 7 bases from V and 5 from J; bases not matched to a gene: 7. Germline CDR1 is MGHDK and CDR2 is SYGVNS. This CDR3 has 14 amino acids. The CDR3, as DNA: TGTGCCAGCACGGGACAGCAGAGGAATGAAAAACTGTTTTTT. Encoded protein: CASTGQQRNEKLFF.